This TCR beta chain derives from a study of cytomegalovirus exposure and HLA in healthy donors. Findings and limits, study-wide: Reports described diagnosis of cytomegalovirus status by the classifier as highly specific and sensitive. As was reported, the HLA-A and HLA-B alleles of most subjects were accurately predicted from TCR beta sequences. Exclusion applied to some V segments, including TRBV6-2 and TRBV6-3, as they were indistinguishable. In a later analysis, V- and J-gene trimming of beta chains associated with a DCLRE1C missense variant, replicated independently.

Details on this clone: Its specificity is unknown.

Vbeta (60) and Jbeta (13) primers were used in the PCR. Assay: immunoSEQ multiplex PCR; the TCRdb copy retains only in-frame clones and omits some. This table holds roughly 55,000 clones, about four fifths found once. V lost 0 bases and J lost 14, with 13 bases in between. From germline, CDR1 is SQVTM and CDR2 ANQGSEA. The CDR3 loop spans 12 amino acids. The chain uses TRBV29-1 and TRBJ1-4; no firm D call. The TCR sequence derives from a boy younger than 18 in good health and CMV-seropositive. The specimen was PBMCs. The CDR3 reads CSVEDRGGLLFF. The DNA for the CDR3 is TGCAGCGTTGAAGATCGGGGAGGGTTGCTGTTTTTT.